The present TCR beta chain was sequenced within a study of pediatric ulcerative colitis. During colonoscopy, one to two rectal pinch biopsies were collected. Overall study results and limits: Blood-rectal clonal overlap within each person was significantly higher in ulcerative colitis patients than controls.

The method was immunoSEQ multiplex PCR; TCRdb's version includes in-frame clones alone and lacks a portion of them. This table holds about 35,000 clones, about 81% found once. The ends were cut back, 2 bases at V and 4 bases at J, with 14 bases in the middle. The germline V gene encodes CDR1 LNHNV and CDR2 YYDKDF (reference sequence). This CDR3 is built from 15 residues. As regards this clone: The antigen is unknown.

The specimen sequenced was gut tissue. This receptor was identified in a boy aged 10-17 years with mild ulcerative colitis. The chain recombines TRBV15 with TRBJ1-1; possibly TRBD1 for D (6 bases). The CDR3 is CATSRYRAGGTEAFF. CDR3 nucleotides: TGTGCCACCAGCAGATACAGGGCGGGGGGCACTGAAGCTTTCTTT.